A selection of T cell receptor beta chains follows, all from one sample in a study of T cells after yellow fever vaccination. From the 5' RACE reads, TCRdb called clonotypes with MiXCR, one entry per CDR3 protein. The sample includes approximately 550,000 distinct CDR3 sequences, approximately 12% seen only once; the top ten take roughly an eighth. Specimen: PBMCs, collected on the day of the yellow fever booster vaccination. The receptors derive from a man between 25 and 39 years old who received the YFV17D yellow fever vaccine. CDR3s include the opening cysteine and the closing phenylalanine or tryptophan. D genes are given only for firm matches. Only some rows state a clone size, as once, few, many or a class for expanded clones.

j_gene: TRBJ2-2; d_gene: .; v_gene: TRBV3-1; abundance: .; CDR3nt: TGTGCCAGCAGCCAAGAGGGCAGGTACCCGGGCGGGGAGCTGTTTTTT; CDR3aa: CASSQEGRYPGGELFF
j_gene: TRBJ2-1; d_gene: TRBD2; v_gene: TRBV20-1; abundance: .; CDR3nt: TGCAGTGTTCCCCGACTAGCGAGTAACTCCTACAATGAGCAGTTCTTC; CDR3aa: CSVPRLASNSYNEQFF
j_gene: TRBJ2-2; d_gene: TRBD2; v_gene: TRBV7-9; abundance: few; CDR3nt: TGTGCCAGCAGCTCGTTCCGGGGGACTACGAACACCGGGGAGCTGTTTTTT; CDR3aa: CASSSFRGTTNTGELFF
j_gene: TRBJ2-1; d_gene: TRBD1; v_gene: TRBV24-1; abundance: few; CDR3nt: TGTGCCACCAGCGCCCGGGACAGGGGGTTCGATGAGCAGTTCTTC; CDR3aa: CATSARDRGFDEQFF
j_gene: TRBJ2-1; d_gene: TRBD2; v_gene: TRBV12-3/TRBV12-4; abundance: few; CDR3nt: TGTGCCAGCGGGGTAGCTGGACTAGCGGGACGAGGGTCCTACAATGAGCAGTTCTTC; CDR3aa: CASGVAGLAGRGSYNEQFF
j_gene: TRBJ1-2; d_gene: .; v_gene: TRBV30; abundance: .; CDR3nt: TGTGCCTGGAGGTCAGGGATGTGGGGCTACACCTTC; CDR3aa: CAWRSGMWGYTF
j_gene: TRBJ1-2; d_gene: .; v_gene: TRBV20-1; abundance: few; CDR3nt: TGCAGTGCTAGAGATCTAGCAGGCAGTGATTATGGCTACACCTTC; CDR3aa: CSARDLAGSDYGYTF
j_gene: TRBJ1-2; d_gene: TRBD1; v_gene: TRBV20-1; abundance: few; CDR3nt: TGCAGTGCGCCTCCGGGACAGGGGTTTGGCTACACCTTC; CDR3aa: CSAPPGQGFGYTF
j_gene: TRBJ2-7; d_gene: .; v_gene: TRBV7-9; abundance: .; CDR3nt: TGTGCCAGCAGCTTTCCAAGTGTTTACGAGCAGTACTTC; CDR3aa: CASSFPSVYEQYF
j_gene: TRBJ1-5; d_gene: .; v_gene: TRBV28; abundance: few; CDR3nt: TGTGCCAGCAGTTTTAGCAGGCACGCCCAGCATTTT; CDR3aa: CASSFSRHAQHF
j_gene: TRBJ1-4; d_gene: .; v_gene: TRBV25-1; abundance: .; CDR3nt: TGTGCCAGCATTCCCAGTCAGAGACTGTTTTTT; CDR3aa: CASIPSQRLFF
j_gene: TRBJ2-7; d_gene: TRBD1; v_gene: TRBV5-1; abundance: few; CDR3nt: TGCGCCAGCAGCTTTTTGGGGACAGGACCGGACGAGCAGTACTTC; CDR3aa: CASSFLGTGPDEQYF
j_gene: TRBJ2-1; d_gene: TRBD1; v_gene: TRBV7-2; abundance: few; CDR3nt: TGTGCCAGCAGCCCCGGACGCATAGGGGGCTTTGAGCAGTTCTTC; CDR3aa: CASSPGRIGGFEQFF
j_gene: TRBJ2-7; d_gene: TRBD2; v_gene: TRBV20-1; abundance: .; CDR3nt: TGCAGTGCCATCCCCGGGACTAGAGAGTACGAGCAGTACTTC; CDR3aa: CSAIPGTREYEQYF
j_gene: TRBJ2-4; d_gene: TRBD2; v_gene: TRBV20-1; abundance: few; CDR3nt: TGCAGTGCTAGTCTAGCGGGAGGGAAAAACATTCAGTACTTC; CDR3aa: CSASLAGGKNIQYF
j_gene: TRBJ2-1; d_gene: .; v_gene: TRBV7-2; abundance: many; CDR3nt: TGTGCCAGCAGCTTAGCAAACAATGAGCAGTTCTTC; CDR3aa: CASSLANNEQFF